This TCR beta chain was captured by sequencing in a study of blood T cell repertoires in COVID-19. Study-level background: The United States, Italy and Spain provided the acute and convalescent COVID-19 samples.

The method was immunoSEQ multiplex PCR; TCRdb's version includes in-frame clones alone and lacks a portion of them. The repertoire holds 120,000 or so clones, with more than 75% as singletons. J gave up 3 bases and V 4 bases, and 3 bases lay outside the gene matches. The CDR3 has 15 amino acids. Per germline, CDR1 SGHRS and CDR2 YFSETQ. The sequenced sample consisted of peripheral blood. This sequence was found in a human donor in a cohort sampled during active COVID-19. The chain has TRBV5-1 and TRBJ2-5; 13 positions match TRBD2. This CDR3 reads CASSLGTSGKETQYF. Written as DNA, the CDR3 is TGCGCCAGCAGCCTAGGGACTAGCGGGAAAGAGACCCAGTACTTC.